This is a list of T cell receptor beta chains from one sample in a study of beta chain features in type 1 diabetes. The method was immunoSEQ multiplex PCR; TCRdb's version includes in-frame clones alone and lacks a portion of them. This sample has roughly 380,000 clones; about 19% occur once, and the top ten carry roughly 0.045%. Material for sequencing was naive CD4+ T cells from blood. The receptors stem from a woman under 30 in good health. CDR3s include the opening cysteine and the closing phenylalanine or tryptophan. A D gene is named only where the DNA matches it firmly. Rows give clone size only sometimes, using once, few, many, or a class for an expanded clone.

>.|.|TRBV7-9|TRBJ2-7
TGTGCCAGCAGTAGAATATGGGAGCAGTACTTC
CASSRIWEQYF
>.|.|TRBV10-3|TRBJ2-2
TGTGCCATCAGTGCTGCGGAAAACACCGGGGAGCTGTTTTTT
CAISAAENTGELFF
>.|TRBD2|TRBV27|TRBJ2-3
TGTGCCAGCACCCAACGGACTAGCGGGGGGGCCACAGATACGCAGTATTTT
CASTQRTSGGATDTQYF
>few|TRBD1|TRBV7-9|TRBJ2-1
TGTGCCAGCAGCCCTCGCAGGACAGGGGTCTACAATGAGCAGTTCTTC
CASSPRRTGVYNEQFF
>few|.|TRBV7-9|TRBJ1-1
TGTGCCAGCAGCTTCGGCACTGAAGCTTTCTTT
CASSFGTEAFF
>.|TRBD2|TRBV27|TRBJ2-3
TGTGCCAGCAGTCCCCGACTAGCGGGGGATAGCACAGATACGCAGTATTTT
CASSPRLAGDSTDTQYF
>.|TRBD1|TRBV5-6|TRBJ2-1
TGTGCCAGCAGCCCGGGACAGGCGAACCCGAATGAGCAGTTCTTC
CASSPGQANPNEQFF
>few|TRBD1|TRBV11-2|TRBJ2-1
TGTGCCAGCAGCTTTAGGCTAGCGAGACAGGGGGCCAATGAGCAGTTCTTC
CASSFRLARQGANEQFF
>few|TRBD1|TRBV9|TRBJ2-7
TGTGCCAGCAGCCCGGGACAGAGGAGTTACGAGCAGTACTTC
CASSPGQRSYEQYF
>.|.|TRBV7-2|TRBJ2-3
TGTGCCAGCAGCTCCCAGGCTACAGATACGCAGTATTTT
CASSSQATDTQYF
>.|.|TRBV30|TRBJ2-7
TGTGCCTGGAGAGAGGGGGGGGCCAGCTACGAGCAGTACTTC
CAWREGGASYEQYF
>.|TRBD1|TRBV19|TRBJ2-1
TGTGCCAGTAGTTACCACAGGGGGAGGAATGAGCAGTTCTTC
CASSYHRGRNEQFF
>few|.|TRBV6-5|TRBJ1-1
TGTGCCAGCAGGCCCAGTATGAACACTGAAGCTTTCTTT
CASRPSMNTEAFF
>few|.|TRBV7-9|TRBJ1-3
TGTGCCAGCCTCGACAGGAGCTCTGGAAACACCATATATTTT
CASLDRSSGNTIYF
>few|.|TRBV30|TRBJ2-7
TGTGCCTGGGGCAGGGCCTCCTACGAGCAGTACTTC
CAWGRASYEQYF
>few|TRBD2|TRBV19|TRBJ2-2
TGTGCCAGTAGTACTAGCGGGATCACCGGGGAGCTGTTTTTT
CASSTSGITGELFF
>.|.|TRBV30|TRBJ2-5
TGTGCCTGGAGCCCGACAGACCAAGAGACCCAGTACTTC
CAWSPTDQETQYF
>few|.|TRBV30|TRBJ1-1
TGTGCCTGGAGTCTAAGGGGGAAGAACACTGAAGCTTTCTTT
CAWSLRGKNTEAFF
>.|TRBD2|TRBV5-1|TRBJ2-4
TGCGCCAGCAGCTTGTCGGCGGGAGGAGGCATTCAGTACTTC
CASSLSAGGGIQYF